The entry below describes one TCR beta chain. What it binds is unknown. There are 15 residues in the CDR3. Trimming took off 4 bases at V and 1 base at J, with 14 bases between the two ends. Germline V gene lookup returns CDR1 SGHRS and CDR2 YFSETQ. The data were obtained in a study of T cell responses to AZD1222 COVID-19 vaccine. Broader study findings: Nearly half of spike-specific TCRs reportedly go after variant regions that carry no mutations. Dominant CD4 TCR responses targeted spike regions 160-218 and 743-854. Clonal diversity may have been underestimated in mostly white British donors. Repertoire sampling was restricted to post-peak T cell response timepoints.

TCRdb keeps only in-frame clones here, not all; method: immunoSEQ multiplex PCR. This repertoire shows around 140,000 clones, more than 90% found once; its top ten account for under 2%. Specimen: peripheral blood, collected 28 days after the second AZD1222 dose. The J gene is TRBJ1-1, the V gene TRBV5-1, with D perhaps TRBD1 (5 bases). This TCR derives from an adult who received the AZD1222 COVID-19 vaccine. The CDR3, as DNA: TGCGCCAGCAGCAGCCAAGGGGCTTGGAACACTGAAGCTTTCTTT. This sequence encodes CASSSQGAWNTEAFF.